Detailed here is one T cell receptor (beta chain). Its target is unknown. Germline V gene lookup returns CDR1 SGHTA and CDR2 FQGNSA. This CDR3 region has 15 residues. Trimming stripped 5 bases from V and 0 bases from J, with 11 bases between. Profiling relied on immunoSEQ multiplex PCR, and the TCRdb table lists in-frame clones only, not all of them. This table has roughly 150,000 clones, approximately 90% appearing once. This specimen belongs to a study of T cell responses to AZD1222 COVID-19 vaccine. General study points: Among the donors, most were white British and more were female, and clonal diversity was possibly underestimated. None of the repertoires were sampled until the peak T cell response had passed.

This sequence joins TRBV7-2 and TRBJ1-5; D may be TRBD1 (5 bases). Sequenced here: peripheral blood, sampled on day 0 of AZD1222 vaccination. The TCR originated in an adult in good health. In nucleotides, the CDR3 is TGTGCCAGCAGCATAACAGGAGATAGCAATCAGCCCCAGCATTTT. This encodes CASSITGDSNQPQHF.